The clone carrying this TCR beta chain was recorded a few times. Its antigen is undetermined. TCRdb ran MiXCR on the RT-PCR reads and lists one entry per CDR3 protein. This table holds 710,000 or so distinct CDR3 sequences, approximately 14% found once. The CDR3 is made up of 15 amino acids. Germline CDR1 reads DFQATT; CDR2 reads SNEGSKA (reference sequence). With V trimmed by 3 bases and J by 6 bases, 9 bases remained unmatched. The sample originates from a study of response to subunit inactivated influenza vaccine. Study-level findings and limits: Few additional T cells are recruited per seasonal influenza vaccination, authors suggested.

This TCR was recovered from a man aged 45-60 years who received an inactivated influenza vaccine. The genes are TRBV20-1 and TRBJ2-7; TRBD2 matches at 12 bases. Sequences were derived from PBMCs from blood, sampled 11 to 12 days after vaccination. CDR3 loop: CSARLAGGPTSEQYF. DNA of the CDR3: TGCAGTGCTAGGCTAGCGGGAGGGCCAACGTCCGAGCAGTACTTC.